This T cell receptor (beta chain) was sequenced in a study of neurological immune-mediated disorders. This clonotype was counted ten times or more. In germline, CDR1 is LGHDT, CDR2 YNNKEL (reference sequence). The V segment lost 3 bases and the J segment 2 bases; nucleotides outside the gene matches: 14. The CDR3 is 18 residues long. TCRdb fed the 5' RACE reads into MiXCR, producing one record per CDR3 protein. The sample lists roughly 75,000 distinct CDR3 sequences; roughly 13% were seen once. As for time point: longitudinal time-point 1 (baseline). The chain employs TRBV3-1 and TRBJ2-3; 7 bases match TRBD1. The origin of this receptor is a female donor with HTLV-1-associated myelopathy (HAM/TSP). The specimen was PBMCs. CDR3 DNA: TGTGCCAGCAGCCACCCCAAGGGGGCTACTAAATCCACAGATACGCAGTATTTT. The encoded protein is CASSHPKGATKSTDTQYF.